These T cell receptor beta chains were read from a single sample in a study of shared T cell receptors in the human thymus. Method: immunoSEQ multiplex PCR; TCRdb's copy keeps in-frame clones and lacks some. The data contain some 400,000 clones, over 90% of them singletons. The sequenced sample was thymocytes. Every receptor here comes from a human donor. The CDR3 runs from the conserved cysteine through the conserved F or W. The D gene is left open where the match is weak. Clone size is shown for a subset of rows, as once, few, many or a class of expanded clone.

clone_size	d_call	v_call	j_call	cdr3_aa	cdr3_nt
.	.	TRBV5-1	TRBJ2-3	CASSPLALRVNTQYF	TGCGCCAGCAGCCCCCTAGCCCTTAGGGTGAATACGCAGTATTTT
.	.	TRBV30	TRBJ1-3	CAWSVPVSRSGNTIYF	TGTGCCTGGAGTGTACCCGTTTCACGCTCTGGAAACACCATATATTTT
.	.	TRBV28	TRBJ2-1	CASSFRDNSYNEQFF	TGTGCCAGCAGTTTCCGGGACAACTCCTACAATGAGCAGTTCTTC
.	.	TRBV7-2	TRBJ2-7	CASSLAALYEQYF	TGTGCCAGCAGCCTAGCAGCCCTCTACGAGCAGTACTTC
few	TRBD1	TRBV27	TRBJ1-5	CASSSRGLFFQPQHF	TGTGCCAGCAGTTCCAGGGGGCTCTTCTTTCAGCCCCAGCATTTT
.	.	TRBV19	TRBJ1-2	CASSPSDRDPRGYTF	TGTGCCAGTAGTCCTTCCGACCGGGACCCGCGAGGCTACACCTTC
.	.	TRBV9	TRBJ2-1	CASSARHRNEQFF	TGTGCCAGCAGCGCGAGACACCGCAATGAGCAGTTCTTC
once	.	TRBV6-5	TRBJ1-3	CASSYEPGTYLYF	TGTGCCAGCAGTTACGAACCGGGCACTTATTTATATTTT
.	.	TRBV19	TRBJ1-3	CASHPNTGNGNTIYF	TGTGCCAGCCATCCTAATACAGGGAATGGAAACACCATATATTTT
.	TRBD2	TRBV2	TRBJ2-5	CANRTSKETQYF	TGTGCTAATCGGACTAGCAAGGAGACCCAGTACTTC
once	TRBD1	TRBV18	TRBJ1-4	CASSRQGNNEKLFF	TGTGCCAGCTCCCGACAGGGGAACAATGAAAAACTGTTTTTT
.	TRBD2	TRBV25-1	TRBJ2-3	CASSEPSGRSTDTQYF	TGTGCCAGCAGTGAGCCCAGCGGGAGAAGCACAGATACGCAGTATTTT
.	TRBD1	TRBV12-5	TRBJ1-1	CASGTGGRTEAFF	TGTGCTAGTGGGACAGGGGGTCGGACTGAAGCTTTCTTT
.	.	TRBV14	TRBJ2-1	CASSATRDFPYNEQFF	TGTGCCAGCAGCGCTACCCGGGACTTCCCCTACAATGAGCAGTTCTTC
.	.	TRBV5-1	TRBJ2-1	CASSCSRDSDNEQFF	TGCGCCAGCAGCTGTTCGCGGGACTCAGACAATGAGCAGTTCTTC
.	TRBD2	TRBV6-6	TRBJ2-3	CASSYLTSGPADTQYF	TGTGCCAGCAGTTACCTAACTAGCGGGCCGGCTGATACGCAGTATTTT
.	.	TRBV21-1	TRBJ1-2	CASKVSSTGGFLGGYTF	TGTGCCAGCAAAGTTTCATCGACAGGGGGCTTTCTCGGTGGCTACACCTTC
.	.	TRBV27	TRBJ2-1	CASSFFSRGNEQFF	TGTGCCAGCAGTTTCTTTAGCCGGGGTAATGAGCAGTTCTTC
.	TRBD1	TRBV5-1	TRBJ2-7	CASSLESTGTGVDEQYF	TGCGCCAGCAGCTTGGAAAGTACCGGGACAGGGGTAGACGAGCAGTACTTC
.	.	TRBV28	TRBJ1-4	CASTFQAATNEKLFF	TGTGCCAGCACCTTCCAGGCTGCAACTAATGAAAAACTGTTTTTT
.	.	TRBV2	TRBJ2-1	CASSGRSYSSYNEQFF	TGTGCCAGCAGCGGACGGTCGTATAGCTCCTACAATGAGCAGTTCTTC
.	.	TRBV27	TRBJ2-5	CASSLSWAGETQYF	TGTGCCAGCAGTTTATCGTGGGCGGGAGAGACCCAGTACTTC
.	.	TRBV27	TRBJ2-1	CASSSSGPIANEQFF	TGTGCCAGCAGCTCCTCCGGGCCTATAGCCAATGAGCAGTTCTTC
.	.	TRBV28	TRBJ2-5	CASSFVGAEETQYF	TGTGCCAGCAGTTTTGTAGGGGCCGAAGAGACCCAGTACTTC
.	TRBD2	TRBV15	TRBJ2-7	CATSRVPKREVRWGLERQYF	TGTGCCACCAGCAGAGTCCCAAAGCGGGAGGTGCGATGGGGCCTGGAAAGGCAGTACTTC
.	.	TRBV19	TRBJ2-7	CASSIHLWGAGYEQYF	TGTGCCAGTAGTATACACCTTTGGGGGGCCGGCTACGAGCAGTACTTC
.	TRBD1	TRBV7-8	TRBJ1-2	CASSLGTDRADYGYTF	TGTGCCAGCAGCTTAGGCACCGACAGGGCCGACTATGGCTACACCTTC
.	TRBD1	TRBV4-1	TRBJ2-1	CASSQPGQGGYNEQFF	TGCGCCAGCAGCCAACCGGGACAGGGTGGCTACAATGAGCAGTTCTTC